Each of the 14 T cell receptor beta chains below was sequenced from the same sample in a study of a mutant IDH1 vaccine in newly diagnosed glioma. Repertoires were generated with immunoSEQ multiplex PCR, while TCRdb's copy carries only in-frame clones and drops some. This table has 30,000 to 40,000 clones, roughly three fifths appearing once. Specified time point: week 5, during vaccination. Alongside topical imiquimod, each dose of vaccine comprised 300 ug of mutant IDH1 20-mer peptide. Their recognized antigens are unknown. The sample consisted of PBMCs, taken from a glioma patient whose treatment included an IDH1 peptide vaccine. These receptors were obtained from a woman between 18 and 30 years old with glioma.

This clone was counted only a few times. This chain joins TRBV5-8 and TRBJ2-7; 12 bases line up with TRBD1. The germline CDR1 and CDR2 sequences are SGHTS and YDEGEE. The V segment lost 5 bases and the J segment 2 bases; nucleotides outside the gene matches: 5. The CDR3 runs to 15 residues. CDR3 nucleotides: TGTGCCAGCAGACAGGGACAGGGGGCAACCTACGAGCAGTACTTC. This translates into CASRQGQGATYEQYF.

This clone was seen a single time. This chain uses TRBV28 with TRBJ2-7; 8 bases agree with TRBD1. The CDR3 runs to 14 residues. V lost 5 bases and J lost 4; bases outside the gene matches: 7. CDR1 MDHEN and CDR2 SYDVKM come from the germline V gene. The CDR3 is CASSTRTGRYEQYF. In nucleotides, the CDR3 is TGTGCCAGCAGTACTCGGACAGGGAGGTACGAGCAGTACTTC.

The rearrangement joins TRBV19 to TRBJ1-4; D remains ambiguous. In germline, CDR1 is LNHDA, CDR2 SQIVND (reference sequence). There are 12 residues in the CDR3. The V and J ends lost 3 bases and 7 bases respectively, with 6 bases between them. The CDR3 sequence is CASSIDFEKLFF. The CDR3 coding sequence is TGTGCCAGTAGTATCGACTTTGAAAAACTGTTTTTT. The full variable domain, its missing parts supplied by reference TRBV19 and TRBJ1-4, is DGGITQSPKYLFRKEGQNVTLSCEQNLNHDAMYWYRQDPGQGLRLIYYSQIVNDFQKGDIAEGYSVSREKKESFPLTVTSAQKNPTAFYLCASSIDFEKLFFGSGTQLSVL.

This clone was counted a few times. This chain links TRBV19 with TRBJ2-3, with D unclear. The CDR3 covers 15 residues. The V and J ends lost 3 bases and 2 bases respectively, with 12 bases between them. From germline, CDR1 is LNHDA and CDR2 SQIVND (reference sequence). This chain's CDR3 is CASSIGSYVTDTQYF. The CDR3 nucleotides are TGTGCCAGTAGTATCGGCAGCTATGTCACAGATACGCAGTATTTT.

The chain is built from TRBV30 and TRBJ1-3; 7 nucleotides align to TRBD1. In germline, CDR1 is GTSNPN, CDR2 SVGIG (reference sequence). Trimming cost V 5 bases and J 3 bases; bases outside gene matches: 4. This CDR3 region has 13 residues. CDR3 bases: TGTGCCTGGGACAGGGTGGGTGGAAACACCATATATTTT. Translated, it gives CAWDRVGGNTIYF.

The V and J genes are TRBV7-8 and TRBJ1-3; 8 bases are shared with TRBD1. The CDR3 runs 15 residues. With V trimmed by 5 bases and J by 4 bases, 7 bases remained unmatched. The germline V gene encodes CDR1 SGHVS and CDR2 FQNEAQ. The CDR3 sequence: CASSISRTGGNTIYF. Here the CDR3 DNA reads TGTGCCAGCAGCATATCGCGGACAGGGGGAAACACCATATATTTT.

The chain carries TRBV7-9 and TRBJ2-2; 7 bases are a match to TRBD1. The germline V gene encodes CDR1 SEHNR and CDR2 FQNEAQ (reference sequence). This CDR3 comprises 16 residues. Trimming took 5 bases from V and 1 from J; bases not matched to a gene: 7. In DNA form, the CDR3 reads TGTGCCAGCAGCGCCAGACAGGGCCTGAACACCGGGGAGCTGTTTTTT. This sequence encodes CASSARQGLNTGELFF.

The V gene is TRBV27, the J gene TRBJ2-7; D tentatively fits TRBD1 or TRBD2 (5 bases each). The germline gives CDR1 MNHEY, CDR2 SMNVEV (reference sequence). The CDR3 covers 16 residues. V shed 0 bases and J shed 5 bases, with 17 bases lying between them. CDR3 DNA sequence: TGTGCCAGCAGTTTATCACCGGGACCCTTCGGGAACGAGCAGTACTTC. This sequence encodes CASSLSPGPFGNEQYF.

This rearrangement joins TRBV5-1 to TRBJ2-7, with TRBD1 matching over 7 bases. V trimming: 6 bases; J trimming: 7 bases; junction bases outside the gene matches: 13. The CDR3 extends over 14 amino acids. Germline CDR1 is SGHRS and CDR2 is YFSETQ. The CDR3: CASKKQGPGMEQYF. The CDR3 region has the DNA TGCGCCAGCAAGAAACAGGGGCCGGGTATGGAGCAGTACTTC.

This clone was seen a single time. The V and J genes are TRBV13 and TRBJ2-5; 7 bases fit TRBD1. From germline, CDR1 is PRHDT and CDR2 FYEKMQ (reference sequence). The CDR3 runs 14 residues. V lost 4 bases to trimming and J lost 5 bases; unmatched junction nucleotides: 7. The CDR3: CASSSPGQAETQYF. CDR3 DNA sequence: TGTGCCAGCAGCTCACCCGGACAGGCGGAGACCCAGTACTTC.

The rearrangement links TRBV2 to TRBJ1-2; 8 bases are shared with TRBD1. The CDR3 is 14 amino acids. CDR1 and CDR2 (germline): SNHLY, FYNNEI. The junction had 8 bases not matched to a gene; V was cut back by 6 bases and J by 5 bases. This chain's CDR3 is CASSSGGAKYGYTF. The CDR3 nucleotides read TGTGCCAGCAGCTCAGGGGGCGCGAAGTATGGCTACACCTTC.

The count of this clone is one. V gene TRBV9 combines with J gene TRBJ2-7, with 10 positions matching TRBD2. The V gene's germline CDR1 is SGDLS and CDR2 YYNGEE. CDR3 size: 15 residues. J gave up 4 bases and V 0 bases, and 4 bases lay outside the gene matches. The DNA for the CDR3 is TGTGCCAGCAGCGTAGGGGCTAGCGGGAGATACGAGCAGTACTTC. Protein sequence: CASSVGASGRYEQYF.

The CDR3 region is CASSLETYEQYF. CDR3 nucleotides: TGTGCCAGCAGCTTGGAGACCTACGAGCAGTACTTC. This rearrangement joins TRBV5-4 to TRBJ2-7; D ambiguous. Trimming left V 0 bases short and J 2 bases short, with 3 bases between. Germline V gene sequence: CDR1 SGHNT, CDR2 YYREEE (reference sequence). CDR3 length equals 12 residues.

This chain joins TRBV9 and TRBJ1-2; D perhaps matches TRBD1 (6 bases). Between the trimmed V and J ends, which lost 3 bases and 4 bases, there was a span of 19 bases. The CDR3 consists of 16 residues. CDR1 SGDLS and CDR2 YYNGEE come from the germline V gene. The CDR3 reads CASSALRATRGYGYTF. DNA of the CDR3: TGTGCCAGCAGCGCCCTTCGGGCGACCAGGGGCTATGGCTACACCTTC.